Listed below are T cell receptor beta chains from one sample, sequenced in a study of blood T cell repertoires in COVID-19. The data were produced by immunoSEQ multiplex PCR, yet TCRdb's version contains in-frame clones alone and is incomplete. The repertoire holds roughly 300,000 clones, with about 76% as singletons. Sequencing was done on a sample of peripheral blood. Receptor source: a woman between 55 and 75 years old with active or convalescent COVID-19. Each CDR3 is given with its conserved first and last residue. The order of the fields is CDR3 DNA, CDR3 protein, clone size, D gene, J gene, V gene. D genes are given only for firm matches. Part of the rows lack a size; the others show once, few, many or a class for expanded clones.

DNA: TGCAGCGTATTGGAGACAGGGACGAACACCGGGGAGCTGTTTTTT; CDR3: CSVLETGTNTGELFF; size: NA; D: TRBD1; J: TRBJ2-2; V: TRBV29-1
DNA: TGTGCCATCAGTGAGTCGGGGGGACAGCCTAGAGAAAAACTGTTTTTT; CDR3: CAISESGGQPREKLFF; size: NA; D: TRBD1; J: TRBJ1-4; V: TRBV10-3
DNA: TGTGCCAGCAGTGAAATACGGGGTAGCTCCTACAATGAGCAGTTCTTC; CDR3: CASSEIRGSSYNEQFF; size: few; D: NA; J: TRBJ2-1; V: TRBV6-1
DNA: TGTGCCAGCAGCCCGGGACTAGCGGACACAGATACGCAGTATTTT; CDR3: CASSPGLADTDTQYF; size: NA; D: TRBD2; J: TRBJ2-3; V: TRBV14
DNA: TGCAGCGTTGAAGATCGGGAACAGGGGTTCAACGAGCAGTACTTC; CDR3: CSVEDREQGFNEQYF; size: NA; D: TRBD1; J: TRBJ2-7; V: TRBV29-1
DNA: TGTGCCAGCAGCTTAGCGGGGCTAGGAAGGTTGGCCGATGAGCAGTTCTTC; CDR3: CASSLAGLGRLADEQFF; size: NA; D: NA; J: TRBJ2-1; V: TRBV7-2
DNA: TGTGCCAGCAGCCAAGACAGTTTGTACAATGAGCAGTTCTTC; CDR3: CASSQDSLYNEQFF; size: NA; D: NA; J: TRBJ2-1; V: TRBV11-3
DNA: TGTGCCATCAGTGGACTCTTGAGCTCCTACAATGAGCAGTTCTTC; CDR3: CAISGLLSSYNEQFF; size: NA; D: NA; J: TRBJ2-1; V: TRBV10-3
DNA: TGCGCCAGCAGCTCAGTGTTGGGGGGACAGGGTTCAGATACGCAGTATTTT; CDR3: CASSSVLGGQGSDTQYF; size: NA; D: TRBD1; J: TRBJ2-3; V: TRBV5-1
DNA: TGTGCCAGCAGCGTAGAGGCGGGGCAGTATAATTCACCCCTCCACTTT; CDR3: CASSVEAGQYNSPLHF; size: NA; D: NA; J: TRBJ1-6; V: TRBV9
DNA: TGTGCCAGCAGTAACAGGGAGAGCGGTGGCTACACCTTC; CDR3: CASSNRESGGYTF; size: NA; D: NA; J: TRBJ1-2; V: TRBV6-6
DNA: TGTGCCAGCAGCTTGGGACAGTTCCACAATGAGCAGTTCTTC; CDR3: CASSLGQFHNEQFF; size: few; D: NA; J: TRBJ2-1; V: TRBV5-6
DNA: TGTGCCAGCTCGCCAGACGGACTAGCGACCACAGATACGCAGTATTTT; CDR3: CASSPDGLATTDTQYF; size: NA; D: TRBD2; J: TRBJ2-3; V: TRBV18
DNA: TGTGCCAGTAGTATAGGACAGGGTCACAATGAGCAGTTCTTC; CDR3: CASSIGQGHNEQFF; size: NA; D: TRBD1; J: TRBJ2-1; V: TRBV19
DNA: TGTGCCAGCAGCTTAGATAGGTGGACAGGAGCCGGGGGAGAGCAGTACTTC; CDR3: CASSLDRWTGAGGEQYF; size: NA; D: NA; J: TRBJ2-7; V: TRBV11-2
DNA: TGTGCCAGCAGCCCAAGACAGAGCAATCAGCCCCAGCATTTT; CDR3: CASSPRQSNQPQHF; size: NA; D: NA; J: TRBJ1-5; V: TRBV9
DNA: TGTGCCAGCAGCTTACAGGGTGGCTATGGCTACACCTTC; CDR3: CASSLQGGYGYTF; size: NA; D: NA; J: TRBJ1-2; V: TRBV6-2/TRBV6-3
DNA: TGTGCCAGCAGTAATGCGGGGACGACCCACAAGACCCAGTACTTC; CDR3: CASSNAGTTHKTQYF; size: once; D: NA; J: TRBJ2-5; V: TRBV25-1
DNA: TGTGCCAGCAGCTTACGACAGAGTTTTAATGAAAAACTGTTTTTT; CDR3: CASSLRQSFNEKLFF; size: NA; D: NA; J: TRBJ1-4; V: TRBV11-2
DNA: TGTGCCACCGCGGACGCGCGGGACACCGGGGAGCTGTTTTTT; CDR3: CATADARDTGELFF; size: few; D: NA; J: TRBJ2-2; V: TRBV24-1
DNA: TGTGCCAGCAGCTTAGTCCCTAGCGTCCTCACAGATACGCAGTATTTT; CDR3: CASSLVPSVLTDTQYF; size: NA; D: NA; J: TRBJ2-3; V: TRBV11-2
DNA: TGCAGTGCTAGTGTCCCCCACTACGAGCAGTACTTC; CDR3: CSASVPHYEQYF; size: NA; D: NA; J: TRBJ2-7; V: TRBV20-1
DNA: TGTGCCAGTAACACCCAGGGCGGTAGCAATCAGCCCCAGCATTTT; CDR3: CASNTQGGSNQPQHF; size: NA; D: NA; J: TRBJ1-5; V: TRBV19
DNA: TGCAGCGTTGAAGGATGGACAATCACTGAAGCTTTCTTT; CDR3: CSVEGWTITEAFF; size: NA; D: NA; J: TRBJ1-1; V: TRBV29-1
DNA: TGTGCCAGCAGCCTGACAGGGCGCGGCTACACCTTC; CDR3: CASSLTGRGYTF; size: few; D: TRBD1; J: TRBJ1-2; V: TRBV7-8
DNA: TGTGCCAGCAGCTTAGGTTTGACTAGCGGACAAGAGACCCAGTACTTC; CDR3: CASSLGLTSGQETQYF; size: NA; D: TRBD2; J: TRBJ2-5; V: TRBV7-2
DNA: TGTGCCAGCAGCCCCGCCGGACTAGCGGGGGGGGGAGATACGCAGTATTTT; CDR3: CASSPAGLAGGGDTQYF; size: NA; D: TRBD2; J: TRBJ2-3; V: TRBV7-3
DNA: TGTGCCAGCTCACCAAAGGACAGCTATGGCTACACCTTC; CDR3: CASSPKDSYGYTF; size: NA; D: NA; J: TRBJ1-2; V: TRBV18
DNA: TGTGCCAGCGAACCTCCGGGACAGGGCATAACTTTCTTT; CDR3: CASEPPGQGITFF; size: NA; D: TRBD1; J: TRBJ1-1; V: TRBV12-3/TRBV12-4
DNA: TGTGCCAGCAGCTTAAGGGCGGGGACAGGGGGCCCAATGGGCAATGAGCAGTTCTTC; CDR3: CASSLRAGTGGPMGNEQFF; size: few; D: TRBD1; J: TRBJ2-1; V: TRBV7-3
DNA: TGCGCCAGCAGCCCTTGGAGCAAAAACATTCAGTACTTC; CDR3: CASSPWSKNIQYF; size: once; D: NA; J: TRBJ2-4; V: TRBV4-3
DNA: TGTGCCAGCAGCGCCGGGACACGTAACACCGGGGAGCTGTTTTTT; CDR3: CASSAGTRNTGELFF; size: NA; D: NA; J: TRBJ2-2; V: TRBV9
DNA: TGTGCCAGCAGCCCGGGACAGGGGAATACAGATACGCAGTATTTT; CDR3: CASSPGQGNTDTQYF; size: NA; D: TRBD1; J: TRBJ2-3; V: TRBV5-4
DNA: TGTGCCAGCAGCGAATTAGCGGGGGGGCGTGAGACCCAGTACTTC; CDR3: CASSELAGGRETQYF; size: NA; D: TRBD2; J: TRBJ2-5; V: TRBV9
DNA: TGTGCCAGCAGCCAAGTTGAGGGGCGAATCGGGGAAAGGACAGGGAGATCCCTCTATGGCTACACCTTC; CDR3: CASSQVEGRIGERTGRSLYGYTF; size: NA; D: TRBD1; J: TRBJ1-2; V: TRBV4-2
DNA: TGTGCCAGCAGCGCCCGGGACAGGGGCGGCGGCTACACCTTC; CDR3: CASSARDRGGGYTF; size: NA; D: TRBD1; J: TRBJ1-2; V: TRBV9
DNA: TGTGCCAGCAGCCAAGATCACCGGGGTTCCTCCTACGAGCAGTACTTC; CDR3: CASSQDHRGSSYEQYF; size: NA; D: NA; J: TRBJ2-7; V: TRBV4-2
DNA: TGTGCCAGCTCACCACCCCCAGCGGTCAACACCGGGGAGCTGTTTTTT; CDR3: CASSPPPAVNTGELFF; size: NA; D: NA; J: TRBJ2-2; V: TRBV18
DNA: TGTGCCAGCATCCTACCAACAGGGAACACTGAAGCTTTCTTT; CDR3: CASILPTGNTEAFF; size: once; D: NA; J: TRBJ1-1; V: TRBV7-9
DNA: TGTGCCAGCAGCTTACGGGGGGTCAGGGCCAACGTCCTGACTTTC; CDR3: CASSLRGVRANVLTF; size: NA; D: TRBD2; J: TRBJ2-6; V: TRBV7-9
DNA: TGTGCCAGCAGTTTATGGTCCCTCAGGGATAGCAATCAGCCCCAGCATTTT; CDR3: CASSLWSLRDSNQPQHF; size: few; D: NA; J: TRBJ1-5; V: TRBV28
DNA: TGCGCCAGCAGCTTGGAAGGTTTAGCGGGGAGCTCCTACAATGAGCAGTTCTTC; CDR3: CASSLEGLAGSSYNEQFF; size: few; D: TRBD2; J: TRBJ2-1; V: TRBV5-1
DNA: TGTGCCAGCAGCCAAGGAGGGGGACGGCCTGAAGCTTTCTTT; CDR3: CASSQGGGRPEAFF; size: NA; D: NA; J: TRBJ1-1; V: TRBV3-1/TRBV3-2
DNA: TGTGCCGTTTTGCAGGGTTTTAGACCCACAGATACGCAGTATTTT; CDR3: CAVLQGFRPTDTQYF; size: NA; D: NA; J: TRBJ2-3; V: TRBV7-8
DNA: TGTGCCAGCAGCTCCCTCGGGGAGACCCAGTACTTC; CDR3: CASSSLGETQYF; size: NA; D: NA; J: TRBJ2-5; V: TRBV11-3
DNA: TGCGCCAGCAGCTTGGGTCGGGGTTACACAGATACGCAGTATTTT; CDR3: CASSLGRGYTDTQYF; size: NA; D: NA; J: TRBJ2-3; V: TRBV5-1
DNA: TGTGCCAGCAGCTTGGGCAGGGCCTACAATGAGCAGTTCTTC; CDR3: CASSLGRAYNEQFF; size: NA; D: NA; J: TRBJ2-1; V: TRBV5-4
DNA: TGCACCAGCAGCCTACAGGGTGTAGATACTAGCACAGATACGCAGTATTTT; CDR3: CTSSLQGVDTSTDTQYF; size: NA; D: NA; J: TRBJ2-3; V: TRBV1
DNA: TGTGCCATCAGTGAGTGGCAGGGTTTCTACACCTTC; CDR3: CAISEWQGFYTF; size: NA; D: NA; J: TRBJ1-2; V: TRBV10-3
DNA: TGTGCCAGCAGCCAAGACTACAGGAGCACAGATACGCAGTATTTT; CDR3: CASSQDYRSTDTQYF; size: NA; D: NA; J: TRBJ2-3; V: TRBV4-2